Presented here are 5 T cell receptor beta chains from one specimen sequenced in a study of patients and donors after allogeneic stem cell transplantation. TCRdb fed the RT-PCR reads into MiXCR, producing one record per CDR3 protein. The repertoire has about 74,000 distinct CDR3 sequences, about 30% of them found once; the top ten carry 26%. The specimen sequenced was blood, either unsorted or a sorted T cell fraction (not recorded which). The source is a human donor who was either an allogeneic HSCT recipient or a stem cell or donor lymphocyte infusion donor (not recorded which). It is not recorded whose cells these are; they may come from a transplant donor.

There are a few counts of this clonotype. The chain combines TRBV7-2 with TRBJ2-1, with a weak D call TRBD2 (6 bases). The CDR3 runs 17 residues. The germline V gene encodes CDR1 SGHTA and CDR2 FQGNSA. V dropped 2 bases and J dropped 0 bases, with 14 bases sitting between them. This CDR3 is CASSLWGGVSSYNEQFF. The DNA for the CDR3 is TGTGCCAGCAGCTTATGGGGCGGGGTGAGCTCCTACAATGAGCAGTTCTTC.

The genes are TRBV7-2 and TRBJ2-5; D possibly corresponds to TRBD2 (5 bases). Trimming removed 3 bases from V and 5 bases from J, with 13 bases in between. Germline V gene lookup returns CDR1 SGHTA and CDR2 FQGNSA. The CDR3 is made up of 14 amino acids. The CDR3 DNA reads TGTGCCAGCAGCTTTTGGGCTAGCAGTGAGACCCAGTACTTC. Its translation: CASSFWASSETQYF.

This clonotype has only a few counts. This chain links TRBV7-9 with TRBJ1-1; TRBD1 might be the D (5 bases). V shed 2 bases and J shed 0 bases, with 13 bases lying between them. The CDR3 consists of 16 residues. Germline CDR1 SEHNR, CDR2 FQNEAQ (reference sequence). The CDR3 DNA is TGTGCCAGCAGCTTAAGCTGGGGGACGGTGAACACTGAAGCTTTCTTT. Translated, it gives CASSLSWGTVNTEAFF.

The chain has TRBV24-1 and TRBJ1-5; 7 positions agree with TRBD1. The CDR3 extends over 16 amino acids. Unmatched junction bases numbered 12, after V lost 7 bases and J lost 4 bases. In germline, CDR1 is KGHDR, CDR2 SFDVKD. CDR3 DNA sequence: TGTGCCACCAGCCCGGGACAGCCCACGGGGAATCAGCCCCAGCATTTT. Translating it yields CATSPGQPTGNQPQHF.

This clonotype has more than one count but fewer than ten. The chain carries TRBV3-1 and TRBJ1-1; no clear D gene. CDR1 and CDR2 from the germline V gene are LGHDT and YNNKEL (reference sequence). The CDR3 spans 15 residues. With 4 bases removed from V and 0 bases from J, the gap between germline ends came to 12 bases. As DNA, the CDR3 is TGTGCCAGCAGCCCCTACCCCCAGATGAACACTGAAGCTTTCTTT. Amino acid sequence: CASSPYPQMNTEAFF. The variable domain in full, with the rest retrieved from reference TRBV3-1 and TRBJ1-1, is DTAVSQTPKYLVTQMGNDKSIKCEQNLGHDTMYWYKQDSKKFLKIMFSYNNKELIINETVPNRFSPKSPDKAHLNLHINSLELGDSAVYFCASSPYPQMNTEAFFGQGTRLTVV.